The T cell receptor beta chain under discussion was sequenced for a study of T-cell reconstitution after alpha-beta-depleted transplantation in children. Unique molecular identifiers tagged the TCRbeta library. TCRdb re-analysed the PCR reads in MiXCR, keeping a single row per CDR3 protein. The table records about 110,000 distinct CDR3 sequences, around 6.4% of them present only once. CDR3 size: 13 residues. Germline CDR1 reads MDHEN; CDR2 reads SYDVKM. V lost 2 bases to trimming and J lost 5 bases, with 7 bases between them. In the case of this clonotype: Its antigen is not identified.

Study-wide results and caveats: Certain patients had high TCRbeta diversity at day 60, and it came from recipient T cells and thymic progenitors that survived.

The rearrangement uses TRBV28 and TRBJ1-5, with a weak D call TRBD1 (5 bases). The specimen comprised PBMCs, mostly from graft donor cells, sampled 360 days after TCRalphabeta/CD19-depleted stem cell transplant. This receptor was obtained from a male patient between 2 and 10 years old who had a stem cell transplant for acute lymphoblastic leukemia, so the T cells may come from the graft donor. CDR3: CASSLRGHQPQHF. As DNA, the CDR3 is TGTGCCAGCAGTTTAAGGGGTCATCAGCCCCAGCATTTT.